The 19 T cell receptor beta chains reported below all come from one sample, sequenced in a study of T cells after yellow fever vaccination. TCRdb re-called the 5' RACE reads with MiXCR, one entry per CDR3 protein. The sample holds more than 250,000 distinct CDR3 sequences, about 6.9% seen once. The starting material was PBMCs, obtained roughly seven weeks after the first yellow fever vaccination. Every receptor here comes from a man younger than 35 who received the YFV17D yellow fever vaccine.

In this sample, this clonotype turned up a few times. This chain joins TRBV6-5 and TRBJ1-1, with D unclear. The V end lost 0 bases, the J end lost 4 bases, and 9 bases lay between the germline ends. The germline CDR1 and CDR2 sequences are MNHEY and SVGAGI. This CDR3 comprises 14 residues. The CDR3 nucleotides read TGTGCCAGCAGTTACTCCCCATCCCGCACTGAAGCTTTCTTT. Translated, it gives CASSYSPSRTEAFF.

V usage is TRBV10-3 and J usage is TRBJ1-4, with D unclear. The CDR3 is made up of 13 amino acids. Trimming took 2 bases from V and 3 from J, leaving 4 bases between them. Looked up from germline, CDR1 is ENHRY and CDR2 is SYGVKD. The CDR3 DNA sequence: TGTGCCATCAGTGAGCCCTCTAATGAAAAACTGTTTTTT. Residues: CAISEPSNEKLFF.

A few counts support this clonotype. This chain connects TRBV29-1 to TRBJ1-1; the D gene is possibly TRBD1 (5 bases). Trimming pared 6 bases from V and 2 bases from J, leaving 13 bases between. The CDR3 is 13 amino acids. In germline, CDR1 is SQVTM, CDR2 ANQGSEA. The CDR3 reads CSVSKGINTEAFF. DNA of the CDR3: TGCAGCGTCTCTAAGGGGATAAACACTGAAGCTTTCTTT.

The chain employs TRBV9 and TRBJ1-1, with D perhaps matching TRBD1 (6 bases). Between the trimmed V and J ends, which lost 3 bases and 3 bases, there was a span of 21 bases. CDR1 SGDLS and CDR2 YYNGEE come from the germline V gene. This CDR3 is built from 17 residues. The CDR3 loop is CASSASVGGRGDTEAFF. CDR3 nucleotides: TGTGCCAGCAGCGCCTCCGTAGGGGGTCGGGGCGACACTGAAGCTTTCTTT.

This chain uses TRBV6-1 with TRBJ1-2, with D uncertain. With 2 bases removed from V and 2 bases from J, the gap between germline ends came to 12 bases. This CDR3 is 15 amino acids long. Per germline, CDR1 MNHNS and CDR2 SASEGT. This CDR3 reads CASSEPSLGNYGYTF. Written as DNA, the CDR3 is TGTGCCAGCAGTGAACCCTCCTTGGGAAACTATGGCTACACCTTC.

The chain combines TRBV11-2 with TRBJ2-6; either TRBD1 or TRBD2 may fit D (5 bases each). CDR1 SGHAT and CDR2 FQNNGV come from the germline V gene. The CDR3 sequence is 18 residues long. Between the trimmed V and J ends, which lost 5 bases and 0 bases, there was a span of 17 bases. DNA of the CDR3: TGTGCCAGCAGCCCCCGTGGGACGGGCTACTCTGGGGCCAACGTCCTGACTTTC. Protein: CASSPRGTGYSGANVLTF.

The chain links TRBV21-1 to TRBJ2-3. TRBV21-1 is flagged as a pseudogene. This CDR3 is built from 13 residues. The CDR3 reads CASSRYNTDTQYF. As DNA, the CDR3 is TGTGCCAGCAGCAGATACAACACAGATACGCAGTATTTT.

This clonotype was detected only a few times. The chain is built from TRBV2 and TRBJ2-7; a weak D match, TRBD1 (6 bases). The V end was cut by 8 bases, the J end by 0 bases, with 8 bases between. The CDR3 loop spans 12 amino acids. Germline assignment: CDR1 SNHLY and CDR2 FYNNEI. In nucleotides, the CDR3 is TGTGCCAGCCGGGACAACTCCTACGAGCAGTACTTC. This gives the protein CASRDNSYEQYF.

This clonotype was counted a few times. The genes are TRBV7-9 and TRBJ2-7, with D uncertain. The CDR3 runs to 12 residues. Germline V gives CDR1 SEHNR, CDR2 FQNEAQ (reference sequence). The V end was cut by 4 bases, the J end by 5 bases, with 9 bases between. In nucleotides, the CDR3 is TGTGCCAGCAGCTCCACAATGGACGAGCAGTACGTC. Residues: CASSSTMDEQYV.

This clonotype occurred a few times. The chain links TRBV25-1 to TRBJ2-2; D remains ambiguous. Germline V gene sequence: CDR1 MGHDK, CDR2 SYGVNS. The CDR3 is made up of 13 amino acids. V was clipped by 5 bases and J by 5 bases, with 9 bases between them. Here the CDR3 reads CASSSKGTGELFF. The CDR3 nucleotides are TGTGCCAGCAGTTCTAAGGGAACCGGGGAGCTGTTTTTT.

This clonotype turned up a few times. The rearrangement links TRBV20-1 to TRBJ2-1, with 8 positions matching TRBD1. CDR1 is DFQATT, CDR2 SNEGSKA, per germline (reference sequence). Germline trimming cut 0 bases from V and 2 bases from J; bases unmatched to any gene: 6. The CDR3 is 16 amino acids. CDR3 in DNA: TGCAGTGCTAGAGATAGGGACAGGTTTCCCTACAATGAGCAGTTCTTC. Translated, it gives CSARDRDRFPYNEQFF.

This clonotype was seen only a few times. This chain joins TRBV12-3 or TRBV12-4 and TRBJ1-6; the D is unclear. The length of the CDR3 is 14 residues. With 1 base removed from V and 7 bases from J, the gap between germline ends came to 8 bases. The CDR3 loop is CASSLEPANSPLHF. CDR3 bases: TGTGCCAGCAGTTTAGAACCTGCGAATTCACCCCTCCACTTT.

This clonotype has a handful of counts. The chain carries TRBV12-3 or TRBV12-4 and TRBJ1-1; D unclear. The CDR3 extends over 15 amino acids. Trimming took 4 bases from V and 1 from J, leaving 13 bases between them. The CDR3 DNA reads TGTGCCAGCAGTTCCCCGATAGACCAGAACACTGAAGCTTTCTTT. Translated, it gives CASSSPIDQNTEAFF.

A few counts support this clonotype. The V and J genes are TRBV7-9 and TRBJ1-1; D is possibly TRBD1 (5 bases). This CDR3 spans 15 amino acids. Germline V CDR1 and CDR2: SEHNR, FQNEAQ (reference sequence). V was clipped by 7 bases and J by 5 bases, with 20 bases between them. The CDR3 spells CASIQTVGVGTEAFF. CDR3 nucleotide sequence: TGTGCCAGCATCCAAACGGTGGGGGTGGGGACTGAAGCTTTCTTT.

The CDR3 loop is CAIKGLVGELFF. The CDR3 nucleotides are TGTGCCATCAAAGGGCTTGTCGGGGAGCTGTTTTTT. The J gene is TRBJ2-2, the V gene TRBV10-3; no clear D gene. CDR1 and CDR2 (germline): ENHRY, SYGVKD. The V and J ends lost 7 bases and 7 bases respectively, with 10 bases between them. This CDR3 contains 12 residues.

The sample holds a few counts of this clonotype. The genes are TRBV6-2 or TRBV6-3 and TRBJ1-5; D remains unclear. V was shortened by 2 bases and J by 0 bases, with 5 bases between the two germline ends. Germline V gene lookup returns CDR1 MNHEY and CDR2 SVGEGT. This CDR3 is built from 14 residues. CDR3 loop: CASSYPYSNQPQHF. In DNA form, the CDR3 reads TGTGCCAGCAGTTACCCTTATAGCAATCAGCCCCAGCATTTT.

This clonotype turned up a few times. The chain uses TRBV15 and TRBJ2-7, with D possibly TRBD1 on 6 matching bases. In germline, CDR1 is LNHNV, CDR2 YYDKDF (reference sequence). V lost 0 bases to trimming and J lost 5 bases, with 8 bases between them. This CDR3 contains 13 residues. CDR3 residues: CATSRDHRDEQYV. In nucleotides, the CDR3 is TGTGCCACCAGCAGAGATCACAGGGACGAGCAGTACGTC.

In its sample, this clonotype was seen a few times. The chain employs TRBV5-4 and TRBJ2-2; D possibly corresponds to TRBD1 (6 bases). V gave up 4 bases and J gave up 1 base, with 17 bases separating them. The germline gives CDR1 SGHNT, CDR2 YYREEE (reference sequence). This CDR3 comprises 17 residues. As DNA, the CDR3 is TGTGCCAGCAGCCTAGGGACACATGGGGTGAACACCGGGGAGCTGTTTTTT. Translated: CASSLGTHGVNTGELFF.

There are a few counts of this clonotype. This chain joins TRBV6-1 and TRBJ1-6, with D possibly being TRBD1 (5 bases). This CDR3 comprises 17 residues. Trimming removed 6 bases from V and 6 bases from J, with 21 bases in between. Germline CDR1 MNHNS, CDR2 SASEGT. The CDR3 sequence: CASRQTGGTWRNSPLHF. The CDR3 region has the DNA TGTGCCAGCAGACAAACGGGGGGGACCTGGCGTAATTCACCCCTCCACTTT.